This TCR beta chain was identified in a study of beta chain bispecific antibodies for T cell cancers. Study results and limitations: Most targeted TRBV signal came from the leukemia cell line cells, not normal T cells.

Using its own MiXCR run on the 5' RACE reads, TCRdb lists one record per CDR3 protein. The table records over 20,000 distinct CDR3 sequences, roughly 2.6% of them present only once. CDR1 is WNHNN and CDR2 is SYGVQD in the germline V gene (reference sequence). The length of the CDR3 is 16 residues. V lost 0 bases and J 0 bases, leaving 9 bases between the germline ends. T cells were expanded from blood mononuclear cells for approximately 3 days with anti-CD3 OKT3 or CD3/CD28 beads. Some 50,000 normal T cells were cocultured with some 50,000 target cells and bispecific antibody. This clonotype was observed at least ten times. Antigen: not known.

The sequencing sample was made of healthy donor T cells cultured with leukemia cells. The sequence derives from a human donor in good health. Some clones in this sample may be carry-over from other donors' samples. The V and J genes are TRBV10-1 and TRBJ2-1; D is perhaps TRBD1 (6 bases). This CDR3 reads CASSESGQSSYNEQFF. CDR3 sequence (DNA): TGCGCCAGCAGTGAGTCTGGACAGAGCTCCTACAATGAGCAGTTCTTC.